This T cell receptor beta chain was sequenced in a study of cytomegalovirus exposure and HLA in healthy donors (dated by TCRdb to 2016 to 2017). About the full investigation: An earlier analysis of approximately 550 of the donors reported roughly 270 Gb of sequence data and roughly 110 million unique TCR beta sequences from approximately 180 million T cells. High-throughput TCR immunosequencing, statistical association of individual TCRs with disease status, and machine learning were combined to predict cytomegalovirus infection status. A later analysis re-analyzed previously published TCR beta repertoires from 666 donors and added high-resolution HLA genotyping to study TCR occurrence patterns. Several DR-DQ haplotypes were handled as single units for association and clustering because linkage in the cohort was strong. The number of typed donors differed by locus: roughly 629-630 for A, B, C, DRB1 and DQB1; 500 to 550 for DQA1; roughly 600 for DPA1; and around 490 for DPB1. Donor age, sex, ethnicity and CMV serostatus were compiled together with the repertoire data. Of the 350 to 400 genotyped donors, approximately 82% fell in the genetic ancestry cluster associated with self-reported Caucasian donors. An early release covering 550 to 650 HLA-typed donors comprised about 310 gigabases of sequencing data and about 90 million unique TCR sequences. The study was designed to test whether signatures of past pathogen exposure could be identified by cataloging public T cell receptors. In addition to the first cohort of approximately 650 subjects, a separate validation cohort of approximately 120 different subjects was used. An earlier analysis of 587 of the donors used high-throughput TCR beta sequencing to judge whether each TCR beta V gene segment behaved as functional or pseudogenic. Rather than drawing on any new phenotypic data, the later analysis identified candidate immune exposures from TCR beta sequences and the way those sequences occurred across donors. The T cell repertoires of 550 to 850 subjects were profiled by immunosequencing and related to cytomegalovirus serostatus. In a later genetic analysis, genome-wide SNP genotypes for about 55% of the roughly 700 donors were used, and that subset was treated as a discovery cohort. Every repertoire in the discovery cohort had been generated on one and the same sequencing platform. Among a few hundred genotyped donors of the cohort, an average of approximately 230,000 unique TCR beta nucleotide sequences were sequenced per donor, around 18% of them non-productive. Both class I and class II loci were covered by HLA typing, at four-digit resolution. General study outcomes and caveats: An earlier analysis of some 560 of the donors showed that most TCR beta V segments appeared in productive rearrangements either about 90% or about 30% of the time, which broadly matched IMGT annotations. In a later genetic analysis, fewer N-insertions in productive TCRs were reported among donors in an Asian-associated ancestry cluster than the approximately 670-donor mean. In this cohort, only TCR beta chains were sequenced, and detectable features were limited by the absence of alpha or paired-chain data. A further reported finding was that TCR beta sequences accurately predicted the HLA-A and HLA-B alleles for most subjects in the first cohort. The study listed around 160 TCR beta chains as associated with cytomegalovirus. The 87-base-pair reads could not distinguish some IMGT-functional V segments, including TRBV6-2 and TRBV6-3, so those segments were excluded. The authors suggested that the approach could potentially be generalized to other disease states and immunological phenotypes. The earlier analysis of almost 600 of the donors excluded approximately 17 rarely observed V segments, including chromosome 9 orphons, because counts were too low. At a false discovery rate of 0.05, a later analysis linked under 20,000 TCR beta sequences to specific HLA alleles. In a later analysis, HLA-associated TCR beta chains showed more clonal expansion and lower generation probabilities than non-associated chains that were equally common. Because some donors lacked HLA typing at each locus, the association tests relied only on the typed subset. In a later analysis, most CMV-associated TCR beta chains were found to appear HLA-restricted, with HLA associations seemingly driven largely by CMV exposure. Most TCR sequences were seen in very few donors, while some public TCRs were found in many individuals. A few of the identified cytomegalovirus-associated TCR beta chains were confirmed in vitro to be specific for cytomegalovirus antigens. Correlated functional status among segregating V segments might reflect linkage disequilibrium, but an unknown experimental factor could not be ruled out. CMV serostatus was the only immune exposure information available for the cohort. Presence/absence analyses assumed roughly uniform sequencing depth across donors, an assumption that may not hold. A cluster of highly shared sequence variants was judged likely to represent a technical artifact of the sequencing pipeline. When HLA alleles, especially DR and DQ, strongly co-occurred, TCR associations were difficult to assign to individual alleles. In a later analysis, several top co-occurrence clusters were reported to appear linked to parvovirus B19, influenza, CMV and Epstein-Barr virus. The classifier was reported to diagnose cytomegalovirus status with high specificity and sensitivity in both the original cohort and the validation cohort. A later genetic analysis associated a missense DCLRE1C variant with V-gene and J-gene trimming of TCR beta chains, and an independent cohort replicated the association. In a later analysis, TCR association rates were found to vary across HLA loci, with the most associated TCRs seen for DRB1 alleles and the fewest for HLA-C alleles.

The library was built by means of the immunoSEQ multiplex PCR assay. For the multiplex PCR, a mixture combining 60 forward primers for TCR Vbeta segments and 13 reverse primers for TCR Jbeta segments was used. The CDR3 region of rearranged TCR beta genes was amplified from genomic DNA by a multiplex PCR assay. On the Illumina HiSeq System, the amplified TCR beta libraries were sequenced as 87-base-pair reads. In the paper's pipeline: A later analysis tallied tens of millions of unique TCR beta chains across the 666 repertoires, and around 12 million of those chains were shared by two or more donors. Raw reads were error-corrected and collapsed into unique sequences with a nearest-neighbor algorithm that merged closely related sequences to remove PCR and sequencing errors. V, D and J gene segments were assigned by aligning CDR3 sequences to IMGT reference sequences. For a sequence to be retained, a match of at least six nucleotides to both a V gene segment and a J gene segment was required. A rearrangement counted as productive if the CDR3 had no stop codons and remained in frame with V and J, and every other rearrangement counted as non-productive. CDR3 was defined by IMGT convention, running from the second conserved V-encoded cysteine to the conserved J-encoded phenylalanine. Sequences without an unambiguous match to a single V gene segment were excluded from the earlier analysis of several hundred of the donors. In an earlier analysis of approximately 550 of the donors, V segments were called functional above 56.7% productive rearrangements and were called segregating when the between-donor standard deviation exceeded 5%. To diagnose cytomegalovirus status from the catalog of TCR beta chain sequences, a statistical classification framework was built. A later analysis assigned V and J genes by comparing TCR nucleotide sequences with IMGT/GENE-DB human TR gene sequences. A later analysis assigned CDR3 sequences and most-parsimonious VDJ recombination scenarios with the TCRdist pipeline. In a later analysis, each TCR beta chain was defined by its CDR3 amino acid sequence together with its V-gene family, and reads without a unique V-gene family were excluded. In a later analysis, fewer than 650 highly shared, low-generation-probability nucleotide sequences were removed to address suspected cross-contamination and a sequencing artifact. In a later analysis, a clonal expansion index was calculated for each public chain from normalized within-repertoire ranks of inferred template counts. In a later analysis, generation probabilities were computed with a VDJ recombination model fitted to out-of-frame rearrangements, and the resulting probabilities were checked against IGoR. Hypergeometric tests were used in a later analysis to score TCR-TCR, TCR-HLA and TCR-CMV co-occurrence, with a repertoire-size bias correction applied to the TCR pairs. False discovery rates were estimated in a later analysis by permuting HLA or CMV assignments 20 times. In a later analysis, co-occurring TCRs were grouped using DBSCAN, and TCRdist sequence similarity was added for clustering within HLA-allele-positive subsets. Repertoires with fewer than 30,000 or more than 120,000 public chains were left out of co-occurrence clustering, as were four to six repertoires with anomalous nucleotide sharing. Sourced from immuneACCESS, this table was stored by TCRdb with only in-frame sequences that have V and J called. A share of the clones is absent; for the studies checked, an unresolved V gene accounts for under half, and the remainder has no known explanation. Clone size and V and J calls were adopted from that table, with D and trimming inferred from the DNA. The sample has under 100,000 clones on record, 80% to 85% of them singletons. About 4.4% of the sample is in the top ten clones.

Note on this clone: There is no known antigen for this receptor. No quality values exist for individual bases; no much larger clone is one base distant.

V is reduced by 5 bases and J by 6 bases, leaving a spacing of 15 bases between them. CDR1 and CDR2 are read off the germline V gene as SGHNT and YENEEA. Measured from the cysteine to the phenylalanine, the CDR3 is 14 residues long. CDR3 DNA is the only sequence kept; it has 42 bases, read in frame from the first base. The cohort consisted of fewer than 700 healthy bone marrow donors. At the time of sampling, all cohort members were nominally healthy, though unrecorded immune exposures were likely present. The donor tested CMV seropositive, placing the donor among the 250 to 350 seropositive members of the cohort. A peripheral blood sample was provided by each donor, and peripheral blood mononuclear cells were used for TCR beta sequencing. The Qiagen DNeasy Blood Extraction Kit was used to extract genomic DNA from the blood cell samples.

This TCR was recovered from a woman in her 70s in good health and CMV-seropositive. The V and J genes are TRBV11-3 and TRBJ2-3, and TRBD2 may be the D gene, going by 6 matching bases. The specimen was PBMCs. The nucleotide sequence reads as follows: TGTGCCAGCAGCCTGACTAGAAATGTGGATACGCAGTATTTT. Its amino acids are CASSLTRNVDTQYF.